This entry lists 15 T cell receptor beta chains sequenced from one sample in a study of Ad26.COV2.S vaccination and SARS-CoV-2 variants. Regarding treatment: roughly 18 received Ad26.COV2.S at low or high dose, single or two shots; roughly five received placebo; per-sample allocation not given. Sampling occurred on day 63 after the first vaccine or placebo injection. The repertoire was sequenced with immunoSEQ multiplex PCR; TCRdb's copy has only in-frame clones and lacks some. The sample lists about 680,000 clones; 80% to 90% were seen once. This sample comprised peripheral blood, obtained in a trial of Ad26.COV2.S vaccine versus placebo. The source is a person between 18 and 65 years old who received the Ad26.COV2.S COVID-19 vaccine or a placebo.

The chain links TRBV2 to TRBJ2-7; D perhaps matches TRBD2 (6 bases). CDR3 length: 13 residues. Per germline, CDR1 SNHLY and CDR2 FYNNEI. Trimming pared 7 bases from V and 2 bases from J, leaving 12 bases between. The CDR3 reads CASNGGEAYEQYF. CDR3 nucleotide sequence: TGTGCCAGCAACGGCGGGGAGGCCTACGAGCAGTACTTC.

The J gene is TRBJ2-5, the V gene TRBV7-2, with D possibly TRBD1 on 6 matching bases. V lost 4 bases, J lost 2 bases, and 8 bases lay in between. The germline gives CDR1 SGHTA, CDR2 FQGNSA. This CDR3 contains 13 residues. This chain's CDR3 is CASSSGQQETQYF. The CDR3 DNA is TGTGCCAGCAGCTCCGGACAGCAAGAGACCCAGTACTTC.

The V gene is TRBV25-1, the J gene TRBJ1-6; TRBD1 might be the D (5 bases). With 3 bases removed from V and 3 bases from J, the gap between germline ends came to 12 bases. CDR1 MGHDK and CDR2 SYGVNS come from the germline V gene. This CDR3 region has 16 residues. The CDR3 coding sequence is TGTGCCAGCAGTGATCCGACAGAGATCTATAATTCACCCCTCCACTTT. Translating it yields CASSDPTEIYNSPLHF.

V gene TRBV5-6 combines with J gene TRBJ1-6, with 11 bases lining up with TRBD1. This CDR3 is 15 amino acids long. Germline V gives CDR1 SGHDT, CDR2 YYEEEE. The J segment lost 10 bases and the V segment lost 6 bases, leaving 9 bases of the junction unmatched. This CDR3 is CASNFLGQGDSPLHF. Here the CDR3 DNA reads TGTGCCAGCAACTTTCTGGGACAGGGGGACTCACCCCTCCACTTT.

The V call is TRBV5-1, the J call TRBJ1-4, with 9 bases lining up with TRBD1. After removal of 4 bases from V and 2 bases from J, the junction contained 9 bases not matched to a gene. Germline CDR1 and CDR2: SGHRS and YFSETQ. CDR3 size: 17 residues. The DNA for the CDR3 is TGCGCCAGCAGCGCTGGACAGGGGAGGAGCACTAATGAAAAACTGTTTTTT. Translating gives CASSAGQGRSTNEKLFF.

The V and J genes are TRBV14 and TRBJ1-6; D ambiguous. Germline CDR1 SGHDN, CDR2 FVKESK. V lost 3 bases, J lost 8 bases, and 14 bases lay in between. CDR3 size: 15 residues. The CDR3 region has the DNA TGTGCCAGCAGCCAGACAAGCGGTAACCATTCACCCCTCCACTTT. Translated, it gives CASSQTSGNHSPLHF. Together with reference TRBV14 and TRBJ1-6, the CDR3 gives the full variable domain: EAGVTQFPSHSVIEKGQTVTLRCDPISGHDNLYWYRRVMGKEIKFLLHFVKESKQDESGMPNNRFLAERTGGTYSTLKVQPAELEDSGVYFCASSQTSGNHSPLHFGNGTRLTVT.

V is TRBV6-5 and J is TRBJ1-2; D call uncertain. Trimming pared 5 bases from V and 14 bases from J, leaving 18 bases between. Germline CDR1 MNHEY, CDR2 SVGAGI. There are 12 residues in the CDR3. CDR3 DNA: TGTGCCAGCAGTCAAACGGACCGAGTCCCGACCTTC. This sequence encodes CASSQTDRVPTF.

This clone was found once. The chain links TRBV5-5 to TRBJ2-3, with D possibly being TRBD1 (5 bases). Germline assignment: CDR1 SGHKS and CDR2 YYEKEE (reference sequence). Trimming took off 1 base at V and 1 base at J, with 10 bases between the two ends. This CDR3 has 15 amino acids. CDR3 residues: CASSLMAGRTDTQYF. The CDR3, as DNA: TGTGCCAGCAGCTTGATGGCAGGGCGCACAGATACGCAGTATTTT.

The gene calls are TRBV3-1 (or the pseudogene TRBV3-2) and TRBJ2-1, with D hard to call. Germline CDR1 is LGHDT and CDR2 is YNNKEL (reference sequence). CDR3 length equals 10 residues. Trimming cost V 8 bases and J 5 bases, with 4 bases left between them. The CDR3 region has the DNA TGTGCCAGCGGGGACAATGAGCAGTTCTTC. Its protein is CASGDNEQFF.

Here the CDR3 reads CASSPTGTQDTGELFF. For the CDR3, the DNA is TGTGCCAGCAGCCCCACCGGGACCCAAGACACCGGGGAGCTGTTTTTT. The chain uses TRBV14 and TRBJ2-2; D may match TRBD1 or TRBD2 (5 bases each). The germline gives CDR1 SGHDN, CDR2 FVKESK. V was pared by 4 bases and J by 3 bases, with 15 bases between. The CDR3 spans 16 residues.

This clone occurred a few times. The chain carries TRBV20-1 and TRBJ2-5; D perhaps matches TRBD1 (5 bases). Germline V gene lookup returns CDR1 DFQATT and CDR2 SNEGSKA (reference sequence). The CDR3 has 13 residues. V was cut by 3 bases and J by 2 bases, with 10 bases left in between. CDR3 sequence reads: CSASLGAQETQYF. The DNA for the CDR3 is TGCAGTGCTAGTCTAGGGGCACAAGAGACCCAGTACTTC.

The chain links TRBV5-1 to TRBJ1-2; 9 positions agree with TRBD1. CDR3 size: 15 residues. The ends lost 0 bases at V and 5 bases at J; junction bases unmatched: 5. CDR1 is SGHRS and CDR2 is YFSETQ in the germline V gene. The CDR3 region has the DNA TGCGCCAGCAGCTTGGGACAGGGGGGTTATTATGGCTACACCTTC. Amino acid sequence: CASSLGQGGYYGYTF.

The chain combines TRBV6-5 with TRBJ1-5, with 7 bases identical to TRBD1. The CDR3 runs to 15 residues. The ends lost 5 bases at V and 1 base at J; junction bases unmatched: 5. Per the germline V gene, CDR1 is MNHEY and CDR2 is SVGAGI. Here the CDR3 DNA reads TGTGCCAGCAGTCCACAGGGGTTAAGCAATCAGCCCCAGCATTTT. This translates into CASSPQGLSNQPQHF.

The V call is TRBV6-5, the J call TRBJ1-2; D is undetermined. Germline V CDR1 and CDR2: MNHEY, SVGAGI. V was pared by 7 bases and J by 4 bases, with 13 bases between. The CDR3 consists of 13 residues. The CDR3 loop is CASKLTDGYGYTF. The CDR3 nucleotides read TGTGCCAGCAAGCTGACGGACGGCTATGGCTACACCTTC.

This clone was found once. This chain connects TRBV11-2 to TRBJ2-7; D not certain. The CDR3 consists of 15 residues. Germline CDR1 is SGHAT and CDR2 is FQNNGV. V lost 1 base to trimming and J lost 3 bases, with 13 bases between them. In DNA, the CDR3 is TGTGCCAGCAGCTTAGTATACCTTAGCTTCTACGAGCAGTACTTC. Amino acid sequence: CASSLVYLSFYEQYF.